The entry that follows covers one T cell receptor (beta chain) sequence. The antigen is not known. The data were taken from a study of Graves' ophthalmopathy and Graves' hyperthyroidism. Study outcomes and limitations: The blood repertoire also included most expanded thyroid clonotypes above 0.001 frequency. Using a 13-signature model, the authors split ophthalmopathy from stable hyperthyroidism, with around 89% sensitivity and 80% to 84% specificity.

Every ophthalmopathy donor presented moderate-to-severe activity, CAS ≥3, NOSPECS ≥4 and duration under 3 months. Patients with other autoimmune diseases, uncontrolled infections, pregnancy or lactation were excluded. Using RNA transcripts, the TCR beta CDR3 regions were amplified. Second-round multiplex PCR came after first-round RT-PCR with HTBI primers. TCRdb passed the multiplex PCR reads through MiXCR, listing each CDR3 protein once. In the table there are 650,000 to 900,000 distinct CDR3 sequences, around 40% of which are singletons. Trimming removed 4 bases from V and 5 bases from J, with 10 bases in between. The CDR3 is 14 residues long. Germline loops: CDR1 SGHDT, CDR2 YYEEEE.

Specimen: peripheral blood. The receptor's source is an adult man with Graves' ophthalmopathy. The rearrangement joins TRBV5-6 to TRBJ1-6; D might be TRBD1 (6 bases). The CDR3 nucleotides are TGTGCCAGCAGCCCGGACAGACATAATTCACCCCTCCACTTT. Translated: CASSPDRHNSPLHF.